A selection of T cell receptor beta chains follows, all from one sample in a study of cytomegalovirus exposure and HLA in healthy donors. Measured with immunoSEQ multiplex PCR; TCRdb has only the in-frame clones, and not every one. The repertoire includes tens of thousands of clones, about 78% of them detected once, and approximately 8.9% sits in the top ten. The source material was PBMCs. The receptors derive from a woman aged 40 to 49 in good health and CMV-seropositive. CDR3s include the opening cysteine and the closing phenylalanine or tryptophan. The D gene is left open where the match is weak. Only some rows state a clone size, as once, few, many or a class for expanded clones.

d_gene	j_gene	abundance	v_gene	CDR3aa	CDR3nt
NA	TRBJ2-5	few	TRBV28	CASQKKLQETQYF	TGTGCCAGCCAAAAGAAACTCCAAGAGACCCAGTACTTC
NA	TRBJ1-5	NA	TRBV2	CASSGQGVSNQPQHF	TGTGCCAGCAGTGGCCAGGGTGTGAGCAATCAGCCCCAGCATTTT
TRBD1	TRBJ1-6	few	TRBV7-2	CASSLVSDRANSPLHF	TGTGCCAGCAGCTTAGTTAGCGACAGGGCAAATTCACCCCTCCACTTT
TRBD2	TRBJ2-7	NA	TRBV13	CASSFSGGPYEQYF	TGTGCCAGCAGCTTTAGCGGGGGGCCCTACGAGCAGTACTTC
TRBD1	TRBJ1-2	NA	TRBV18	CASSSGQADYGYTF	TGTGCCAGCTCATCTGGACAGGCTGACTATGGCTACACCTTC
NA	TRBJ2-3	NA	TRBV7-2	CASSFTTGTQYF	TGTGCCAGCAGCTTCACTACTGGTACGCAGTATTTT
TRBD1	TRBJ1-2	few	TRBV27	CASRQGSDGYGYTF	TGTGCCAGCAGACAGGGGTCTGACGGCTATGGCTACACCTTC
NA	TRBJ1-2	once	TRBV6-5	CASSPTWRASDGYTF	TGTGCCAGCAGTCCGACATGGAGGGCTTCCGATGGCTACACCTTC
NA	TRBJ2-3	NA	TRBV27	CASSFTSDTQYF	TGTGCCAGCAGTTTTACTAGCGATACGCAGTATTTT
NA	TRBJ2-7	NA	TRBV6-5	CASSYSQDGGLYEQYF	TGTGCCAGCAGTTACTCGCAAGACGGGGGGCTCTACGAGCAGTACTTC
NA	TRBJ1-2	once	TRBV27	CASSLSPQGSRGYTF	TGTGCCAGCAGTTTGTCTCCCCAGGGCTCACGGGGCTACACCTTC
NA	TRBJ2-5	NA	TRBV9	CASSAQGGEQTQYF	TGTGCCAGCAGCGCCCAGGGAGGTGAGCAGACCCAGTACTTC
NA	TRBJ1-3	NA	TRBV5-1	CASSLAQVSGNTIYF	TGCGCCAGCAGCTTGGCTCAGGTCTCTGGAAACACCATATATTTT
NA	TRBJ2-7	NA	TRBV9	CASSPRPGTYEQYF	TGTGCCAGCAGCCCCCGGCCAGGGACCTACGAGCAGTACTTC
NA	TRBJ2-5	NA	TRBV5-4	CASSLAGLRVLETQYF	TGTGCCAGCAGCTTGGCCGGTCTGCGGGTGTTGGAGACCCAGTACTTC
TRBD1	TRBJ1-1	NA	TRBV19	CASSNRGGWKNTEAFF	TGTGCCAGTAGTAATAGAGGGGGCTGGAAGAACACTGAAGCTTTCTTT
NA	TRBJ1-5	NA	TRBV2	CASGTQGQPQHF	TGTGCCAGCGGAACCCAGGGACAGCCCCAGCATTTT
TRBD2	TRBJ2-1	NA	TRBV13	CASSLPSGGGAYNEQFF	TGTGCCAGCAGCTTACCTAGCGGGGGCGGGGCCTACAATGAGCAGTTCTTC
NA	TRBJ2-7	once	TRBV5-4	CASSPTQAYEQYF	TGTGCCAGCAGCCCTACACAGGCCTACGAGCAGTACTTC
NA	TRBJ1-2	NA	TRBV28	CATTPPDSYGYTF	TGTGCCACCACCCCACCCGACAGTTATGGCTACACCTTC
TRBD1	TRBJ1-5	NA	TRBV18	CASSPMGQDQPQHF	TGTGCCAGCTCACCGATGGGACAGGATCAGCCCCAGCATTTT
TRBD1	TRBJ1-6	few	TRBV9	CASSTPRTGSPLHF	TGTGCCAGCAGCACACCTCGGACAGGCTCACCCCTCCACTTT
NA	TRBJ1-6	NA	TRBV2	CASSKQGNSPLHF	TGTGCCAGCAGTAAGCAGGGGAATTCACCCCTCCACTTT
TRBD1	TRBJ1-6	once	TRBV6-6	CASRPRQGDSNSPLHF	TGTGCCAGCAGACCTAGACAGGGGGACTCTAATTCACCCCTCCACTTT
NA	TRBJ2-3	NA	TRBV28	CASTTRGTDTQYF	TGTGCCAGCACGACCCGGGGGACAGATACGCAGTATTTT
NA	TRBJ2-5	NA	TRBV30	CAWSQARDQETQYF	TGTGCCTGGAGTCAAGCCCGGGACCAAGAGACCCAGTACTTC
TRBD2	TRBJ2-1	NA	TRBV30	CAWSATSGHNEQFF	TGTGCCTGGAGCGCAACTAGCGGTCACAATGAGCAGTTCTTC
NA	TRBJ2-5	NA	TRBV10-3	CATHNRLEEETQYF	TGTGCCACTCATAATAGGTTGGAGGAAGAGACCCAGTACTTC
NA	TRBJ2-1	NA	TRBV4-2	CASSQDRGRIYNEQFF	TGTGCCAGCAGCCAAGATCGGGGGAGAATATACAATGAGCAGTTCTTC
NA	TRBJ2-3	NA	TRBV7-2	CASSTRLGTDTQYF	TGTGCCAGCAGCACACGACTGGGCACAGATACGCAGTATTTT
NA	TRBJ2-3	NA	TRBV5-1	CASSGRTGGDTQYF	TGCGCCAGCAGCGGGAGGACAGGCGGCGATACGCAGTATTTT
TRBD1	TRBJ1-2	NA	TRBV7-2	CASSLSTGENYGYTF	TGTGCCAGCAGCCTATCGACAGGGGAGAACTATGGCTACACCTTC
NA	TRBJ2-7	NA	TRBV6-6	CASSAPGHSYEQYF	TGTGCCAGCAGTGCCCCGGGACACTCCTACGAGCAGTACTTC
NA	TRBJ2-3	NA	TRBV11-3	CASSQAEDTQYF	TGTGCCAGCAGCCAGGCAGAAGATACGCAGTATTTT
NA	TRBJ2-5	NA	TRBV6-5	CASLPTGSQETQYF	TGTGCCAGCCTACCTACAGGGTCCCAAGAGACCCAGTACTTC
NA	TRBJ1-3	once	TRBV30	CAWSPDYYSGNTIYF	TGTGCCTGGAGTCCCGACTACTACTCTGGAAACACCATATATTTT
TRBD2	TRBJ2-1	NA	TRBV4-3	CASSQMSGVAHNEQFF	TGCGCCAGCAGCCAAATGAGCGGGGTAGCCCACAATGAGCAGTTCTTC
TRBD1	TRBJ2-7	NA	TRBV19	CASSLPGQGPRPYEQYF	TGTGCCAGTAGTCTCCCGGGACAGGGGCCGCGACCCTACGAGCAGTACTTC
TRBD1	TRBJ1-4	NA	TRBV6-1	CASSDPRQGDGEKLFF	TGTGCCAGCAGTGACCCTCGACAGGGAGACGGTGAAAAACTGTTTTTT
NA	TRBJ1-2	NA	TRBV9	CASSVGPDYGYTF	TGTGCCAGCAGCGTGGGCCCGGACTATGGCTACACCTTC
TRBD1	TRBJ1-1	NA	TRBV9	CASSTMLQGSEAFF	TGTGCCAGCAGCACAATGTTACAGGGGAGTGAAGCTTTCTTT
NA	TRBJ2-2	NA	TRBV7-6	CASSLGTALDTGELFF	TGTGCCAGCAGCTTAGGGACAGCTCTCGACACCGGGGAGCTGTTTTTT
NA	TRBJ1-2	NA	TRBV5-6	CASSWKDRLLYGYTF	TGTGCCAGCAGCTGGAAAGACAGGTTATTGTACGGCTACACCTTC
TRBD1	TRBJ2-7	NA	TRBV5-6	CASSGTGAYEQYF	TGTGCCAGCAGCGGGACAGGGGCCTACGAGCAGTACTTC
TRBD1	TRBJ1-2	NA	TRBV9	CASSVGDRGLPSGYTF	TGTGCCAGCAGCGTAGGGGACAGGGGGCTTCCGTCTGGCTACACCTTC
TRBD2	TRBJ2-5	NA	TRBV5-1	CASSLGSGGEETQYF	TGCGCCAGCAGCCTAGGAAGCGGGGGGGAAGAGACCCAGTACTTC